This T cell receptor (beta chain) was recovered during a study of T cells in Graves' hyperthyroidism and ophthalmopathy (dated by TCRdb to between 2018 and 2021). Concerning the study at large: Peripheral blood was sampled at the time of initial diagnosis, prior to any treatment. After sampling, hyperthyroidism patients received methimazole starting at 30 mg daily, and ophthalmopathy patients received high-dose intravenous methylprednisolone. Prospective prediction of ophthalmopathy was tested in an independent validation cohort consisting of about 19 hyperthyroidism patients and some 16 patients who later progressed to ophthalmopathy. To identify TCR V-J signatures that set the groups apart, the researchers used a discovery cohort of 90 to 100 patients, made up of 40 to 45 with Graves' ophthalmopathy and around 58 with stable Graves' hyperthyroidism. For training and testing, the 100 or so patients in the discovery cohort were randomly divided in a 7:3 ratio. In roughly six Graves' hyperthyroidism patients, the study also compared T-cell repertoires from thyroid tissue with T-cell repertoires from blood. TCR Vbeta CDR3 sequencing of 130 to 150 peripheral blood samples (over 40 ophthalmopathy, about 74 hyperthyroidism and roughly 17 progressor patients) is reported in the paper.

Ophthalmopathy patients had moderately to severely active disease, with a Clinical Activity Score of 3 or more, a NOSPECS grade of 4 or more, and a disease duration of less than 3 months. The study excluded patients with uncontrolled infections, other autoimmune diseases, pregnancy or lactation. Diagnoses were based on clinical symptoms, serum thyroxine and TRAb, thyroid ultrasound and orbital computed tomography. Ficoll-Paque density gradient centrifugation was used to isolate PBMCs from around 10 ml of fresh peripheral blood. Total RNA was extracted using Trizol reagent, and RNA quality was assessed on an Agilent 2100 Bioanalyzer. The CDR1 and CDR2 encoded by the germline V gene (reference sequence) are DFQATT and SNEGSKA. The CDR3 spans 10 residues, from the cysteine through the phenylalanine. The entry retains the CDR3 DNA only, 30 bases that are in frame from base 1. Between the V and J ends, shortened by 3 bases and 7 bases respectively, the junction contains 7 bases.

The TCR beta CDR3 regions were amplified from the RNA transcripts. The first round of RT-PCR for the TCR CDR3 was performed with the HTBI primer set and the Qiagen OneStep RT-PCR kit. Libraries were constructed in a second round of multiplex PCR, after which size selection and purification were carried out. Paired-end sequencing of the libraries was performed with 100 bp reads on an Illumina HiSeq2000. The authors processed their data as follows. SOAPnuke was used to process the raw data, removing reads that contained adapters or uncalled bases, had a mean Phred below 15, or lacked an exact match to the constant primer or identifier. High-quality paired reads were merged with COPE v1.2.5, and unique nucleotide sequences were defined as clonotypes. Clonotypes were aligned to IMGT TRBV, TRBD and TRBJ reference segments using MiTCR v1.1. Only V-J combinations with frequency above 0.0001, covering 99% to 99.2% of repertoires, were analysed. The TCS score was defined as F50 (clonal expansion) divided by E x V (chaos), with BLOSUM62-based TCRdist calculated between CDR3 peptides within each V-J. Welch's t-statistics and random forest reduced roughly 500 V-J features to 13, which were used in a naive Bayes classifier (R e1071). TCRdb took the public reads, trimmed them with fastp at Q25, ran MiXCR for clone calling and kept in-frame beta chains. For every CDR3 protein sequence, its rows merge into one entry that carries the most common genes and DNA. These V and J calls are TCRdb output, not the study's own analysis. For this sample the table gives some 490,000 distinct CDR3 sequences, of which approximately 16% were detected only once. The ten biggest clones cover 25% to 30% of the sample.

Broad study findings and their caveats: Blood samples also contained most of the expanded thyroid clonotypes (frequency above 0.001), which suggests that blood repertoires may reflect thyroid immune responses. Sample size was not statistically predetermined, and investigators were not blinded to group allocation. In validation, the model predicted progression to ophthalmopathy a median of 6.5 months before onset, with roughly 71% sensitivity and roughly 79% specificity. A model built on a 13 V-J signature distinguished ophthalmopathy from stable hyperthyroidism, reaching 87.88% sensitivity and around 81% specificity in cross-validation and 80%/75% in testing.

This clonotype was recorded many times. This receptor's antigen is unknown. Base qualities are missing; no much larger clone stands one base away. The rearrangement joined TRBV20-1 to TRBJ2-7, and perhaps TRBD1 as D gene, on 6 matching bases. The sequencing input was blood. The clonotype was recovered from a woman aged 25 to 39 with Graves' ophthalmopathy. The DNA is TGCAGTGCTAGTCAGGGGGAGCAGTACTTC. This yields the protein CSASQGEQYF.